The following is a TCR beta chain sequence with its context. This sample was taken from a study of control samples from healthy donors and cancer patients. Germline lookup yields CDR1 LGHNA and CDR2 YSLEER. Trimming took off 1 base at V and 4 bases at J, with 16 bases between the two ends. This CDR3 region has 16 residues. TCRdb's copy holds only in-frame clones and misses some; the assay was immunoSEQ multiplex PCR. The data hold about 40,000 clones, with 92% observed a single time. The sample taken for sequencing was blood. The receptor's source is a woman aged 45-60 years in good health. The rearrangement uses TRBV4-3 and TRBJ1-2; D may be TRBD1 (5 bases). The CDR3 bases are TGCGCCAGCAGCCAAGGAGAGGGGTGGGACTTCTATGGCTACACCTTC. Translation gives CASSQGEGWDFYGYTF.